This T cell receptor (beta chain) derives from a study of blood T cell repertoires in COVID-19. The method was immunoSEQ multiplex PCR; TCRdb's version includes in-frame clones alone and lacks a portion of them. This sample has about 250,000 clones; approximately 90% occur once, and the top ten carry approximately 9.5%. Looked up from germline, CDR1 is MNHEY and CDR2 is SMNVEV (reference sequence). The V and J ends lost 0 bases and 5 bases respectively, with 8 bases between them. This CDR3 has 13 residues. This clonotype was obtained from a man aged 35-49 years who had recovered from COVID-19. The chain employs TRBV27 and TRBJ2-7; tentatively, D is TRBD2 (5 bases). Sequences were obtained from PBMCs or T cells enriched from blood (not recorded which). The CDR3 reads CASSLSLTNEQYF. In nucleotides, the CDR3 is TGTGCCAGCAGTTTATCCCTGACTAACGAGCAGTACTTC.